This T cell receptor (beta chain) originates from a study of identical twins. This clonotype was counted only a few times. Antigen: not known. Study-wide findings and caveats: Reduced insertions were recorded for abundant cord blood beta clonotypes, with no such pattern in memory repertoires. The study reached conclusions through statistical analysis that was cross-sectional, not following the same donors. Twins showed weaker excess sharing in their beta out-of-frame sequences. Invariant T cells like MAIT and iNKT could partly confound the zero-insertion analyses.

TCRdb re-called the 5' RACE reads through MiXCR, storing one row per CDR3 protein. Here the sample spans about 550,000 distinct CDR3 sequences, 20% to 25% being singletons. CDR3 length: 13 amino acids. Trimming removed 1 base from V and 7 bases from J; junction bases left unmatched: 7. Germline values: CDR1 DFQATT, CDR2 SNEGSKA (reference sequence). The same sample was also used in a study of yellow fever vaccine responses in identical twins.

Source material: CD4+ T cells sorted from blood. V and J are TRBV20-1 and TRBJ2-7; 7 bases fit TRBD2. This clonotype originated in a woman younger than 30 in good health. The CDR3 protein is CSARVGSGREQYF. The CDR3 nucleotides are TGCAGTGCTAGAGTTGGCTCCGGGAGGGAGCAGTACTTC.